A selection of T cell receptor beta chains follows, all from one sample in a study of shared clonotypes between healthy human individuals. Sequenced by immunoSEQ multiplex PCR; TCRdb stores in-frame clones only, minus some. The table has around 1,000,000 clones, approximately 77% seen once. The sample consisted of memory CD4+ T cells from PBMCs. The receptors derive from a young man in good health. Some clones in this sample may be carry-over from other donors' samples. CDR3s include the opening cysteine and the closing phenylalanine or tryptophan. The order of the fields is D gene, J gene, V gene, CDR3 protein. A D gene is named only where the DNA matches it firmly.

d_gene: -
j_gene: TRBJ1-5
v_gene: TRBV5-8
CDR3aa: CASSRAGWRNQPQHF

d_gene: -
j_gene: TRBJ2-6
v_gene: TRBV11-1
CDR3aa: CASSPGSSGANVLTF

d_gene: TRBD1
j_gene: TRBJ2-1
v_gene: TRBV27
CDR3aa: CASSSAKTGVQFF

d_gene: -
j_gene: TRBJ2-3
v_gene: TRBV29-1
CDR3aa: CSGEQGTDTQYF

d_gene: -
j_gene: TRBJ2-3
v_gene: TRBV4-3
CDR3aa: CASSQRGSSGDTQYF

d_gene: TRBD1
j_gene: TRBJ2-1
v_gene: TRBV15
CDR3aa: CATSRVRTGLHEQFF

d_gene: -
j_gene: TRBJ2-5
v_gene: TRBV6-1
CDR3aa: CASAADIRLQETQYF

d_gene: -
j_gene: TRBJ2-5
v_gene: TRBV5-1
CDR3aa: CASSQRTRETQYF

d_gene: -
j_gene: TRBJ2-6
v_gene: TRBV7-9
CDR3aa: CASSLQNLISGANVLTF

d_gene: -
j_gene: TRBJ1-4
v_gene: TRBV4-3
CDR3aa: CASSQRTRGSDEKLFF

d_gene: TRBD2
j_gene: TRBJ2-7
v_gene: TRBV18
CDR3aa: CASSPPSGSGEQYF

d_gene: TRBD2
j_gene: TRBJ2-7
v_gene: TRBV11-3
CDR3aa: CASSQEPGLGSEQYF

d_gene: TRBD2
j_gene: TRBJ2-3
v_gene: TRBV18
CDR3aa: CASSPTAGGTDTQYF

d_gene: TRBD1
j_gene: TRBJ1-5
v_gene: TRBV4-3
CDR3aa: CASSQRPDRGSQPQHF

d_gene: -
j_gene: TRBJ1-4
v_gene: TRBV28
CDR3aa: CASSLGLGRGGGVEGELFF

d_gene: -
j_gene: TRBJ2-7
v_gene: TRBV7-8
CDR3aa: CASSPAGGAYEQYF

d_gene: -
j_gene: TRBJ1-3
v_gene: TRBV15
CDR3aa: CATSKMVPAGNTIYF

d_gene: TRBD1
j_gene: TRBJ2-7
v_gene: TRBV4-1
CDR3aa: CASSQGGQAHYEQYF

d_gene: -
j_gene: TRBJ2-1
v_gene: TRBV5-4
CDR3aa: CASSFPGRGQESYNEQFF

d_gene: TRBD1
j_gene: TRBJ2-1
v_gene: TRBV30
CDR3aa: CAWSDRGEEQFF

d_gene: -
j_gene: TRBJ2-5
v_gene: TRBV9
CDR3aa: CASSPRGQGETQYF

d_gene: TRBD2
j_gene: TRBJ2-2
v_gene: TRBV7-2
CDR3aa: CASSSAGTRGAGELFF

d_gene: TRBD1
j_gene: TRBJ2-7
v_gene: TRBV28
CDR3aa: CASRVNRGAVYEQYF

d_gene: TRBD1
j_gene: TRBJ1-1
v_gene: TRBV6-4
CDR3aa: CASKRDRRNTEAFF

d_gene: TRBD2
j_gene: TRBJ2-1
v_gene: TRBV11-2
CDR3aa: CASRQVSGRLSYNEQFF

d_gene: -
j_gene: TRBJ2-5
v_gene: TRBV7-2
CDR3aa: CASSLGRAQETQYF

d_gene: -
j_gene: TRBJ2-5
v_gene: TRBV28
CDR3aa: CASSESGVEETQYF

d_gene: -
j_gene: TRBJ2-7
v_gene: TRBV28
CDR3aa: CASSNSGSQYEQYF

d_gene: TRBD1
j_gene: TRBJ2-7
v_gene: TRBV29-1
CDR3aa: CSAGTGEVGQYF

d_gene: TRBD1
j_gene: TRBJ1-1
v_gene: TRBV5-1
CDR3aa: CASSSRTGGTEAFF

d_gene: TRBD2
j_gene: TRBJ2-5
v_gene: TRBV5-1
CDR3aa: CASSIPPTAGDRETQYF

d_gene: -
j_gene: TRBJ1-3
v_gene: TRBV5-1
CDR3aa: CASSPAPGDGYTIYF

d_gene: TRBD2
j_gene: TRBJ2-3
v_gene: TRBV7-6
CDR3aa: CASSFPMTSADTQYF

d_gene: TRBD2
j_gene: TRBJ2-4
v_gene: TRBV7-9
CDR3aa: CASSSPSSGGRAKNIQYF

d_gene: TRBD2
j_gene: TRBJ2-2
v_gene: TRBV4-3
CDR3aa: CASSQVQRGGWRELFF

d_gene: -
j_gene: TRBJ2-5
v_gene: TRBV10-3
CDR3aa: CAISEWDKKETQYF

d_gene: -
j_gene: TRBJ2-7
v_gene: TRBV5-1
CDR3aa: CASSLGRPGTNEQYF

d_gene: -
j_gene: TRBJ2-2
v_gene: TRBV23-1
CDR3aa: CASTCSAGADTGELFF

d_gene: -
j_gene: TRBJ1-1
v_gene: TRBV6-5
CDR3aa: CASSYGQLIVNTEAFF

d_gene: -
j_gene: TRBJ2-7
v_gene: TRBV11-3
CDR3aa: CASSLEWDGYEQYF

d_gene: -
j_gene: TRBJ1-1
v_gene: TRBV6-5
CDR3aa: CASRSYGAAFF

d_gene: -
j_gene: TRBJ2-1
v_gene: TRBV7-2
CDR3aa: CASSSNRAGDYNEQFF

d_gene: TRBD2
j_gene: TRBJ2-1
v_gene: TRBV27
CDR3aa: CASTKWVGGRNEQFF

d_gene: -
j_gene: TRBJ2-3
v_gene: TRBV5-1
CDR3aa: CASSRDASAYRTDTQYF

d_gene: TRBD2
j_gene: TRBJ2-1
v_gene: TRBV4-1
CDR3aa: CVSSHLRGGRAGINEQFF

d_gene: -
j_gene: TRBJ2-7
v_gene: TRBV20-1
CDR3aa: CSAGSYEQYF

d_gene: -
j_gene: TRBJ1-2
v_gene: TRBV18
CDR3aa: CASSPGESPNYGYTF